This passage covers 32 T cell receptor beta chains from one sample sequenced in a study of OX40 agonist ivuxolimab in advanced cancers. The table came from immunoSEQ multiplex PCR; TCRdb's copy has only in-frame clones and leaves some out. The sample contains roughly 80,000 clones, over 90% of which appear only once. This specimen was CD4+ or CD8+ T cells sorted from blood, taken in a trial of the OX40 agonist ivuxolimab. These receptors were obtained from an adult with an advanced solid tumor such as melanoma, head and neck, liver or kidney cancer.

The chain uses TRBV7-2 and TRBJ2-5; 10 nucleotides line up with TRBD2. Trimming took 4 bases from V and 4 from J; bases not matched to a gene: 6. Germline CDR1 and CDR2: SGHTA and FQGNSA. The CDR3 extends over 15 amino acids. The CDR3 DNA is TGTGCCAGCAGCTCCAGCGGGGGGGCCGGAGAGACCCAGTACTTC. As protein: CASSSSGGAGETQYF.

The chain carries TRBV7-9 and TRBJ2-7; D unresolved. Germline values: CDR1 SEHNR, CDR2 FQNEAQ (reference sequence). The germline V and J ends were trimmed by 4 bases and 3 bases, with 25 bases remaining between them. This CDR3 has 18 residues. Written as DNA, the CDR3 is TGTGCCAGCAGCTCCCCGTTAGAGGATGTGGAGAGGTTCTACGAGCAGTACTTC. Translation gives CASSSPLEDVERFYEQYF. The whole variable domain, filled in from reference TRBV7-9 and TRBJ2-7, reads DTGVSQNPRHKITKRGQNVTFRCDPISEHNRLYWYRQTLGQGPEFLTYFQNEAQLEKSRLLSDRFSAERPKGSFSTLEIQRTEQGDSAMYLCASSSPLEDVERFYEQYFGPGTRLTVT.

The chain joins TRBV28 to TRBJ2-3; a possible D gene is TRBD2 (6 bases). V was pared by 8 bases and J by 2 bases, with 20 bases between. This CDR3 has 16 amino acids. CDR1 is MDHEN, CDR2 SYDVKM, per germline. CDR3 in amino acids: CASHSRESGDTDTQYF. The CDR3 DNA sequence: TGTGCCAGCCATTCTCGGGAGAGCGGCGACACAGATACGCAGTATTTT.

This clone was seen a handful of times. The chain carries TRBV11-2 and TRBJ2-3; D unclear. The CDR3 spans 12 residues. The V gene's germline CDR1 is SGHAT and CDR2 FQNNGV. The V and J ends lost 3 bases and 6 bases respectively, with 7 bases between them. CDR3 sequence (DNA): TGTGCCAGCAGCTTCTTTAAGGATACGCAGTATTTT. Its protein product is CASSFFKDTQYF.

V usage is TRBV14 and J usage is TRBJ2-7; D is unresolved. This CDR3 has 13 residues. Germline lookup yields CDR1 SGHDN and CDR2 FVKESK. V gave up 3 bases and J gave up 0 bases, with 6 bases separating them. CDR3 amino acids: CASSHGVSYEQYF. CDR3 DNA: TGTGCCAGCAGCCACGGCGTCTCCTACGAGCAGTACTTC.

This chain joins TRBV4-3 and TRBJ1-1, with D maybe TRBD1 (5 bases). Germline assignment: CDR1 LGHNA and CDR2 YSLEER. The CDR3 is 15 residues long. V was clipped by 0 bases and J by 4 bases, with 12 bases between them. The CDR3 sequence is CASSQDPGGGTEAFF. Here the CDR3 DNA reads TGCGCCAGCAGCCAAGATCCCGGGGGGGGCACTGAAGCTTTCTTT.

The J gene is TRBJ2-3, the V gene TRBV11-2; 14 bases fit TRBD2. The ends lost 2 bases at V and 0 bases at J; junction bases unmatched: 4. The CDR3 totals 18 residues. The germline V gene encodes CDR1 SGHAT and CDR2 FQNNGV. CDR3 nucleotides: TGTGCCAGCAGCTTAAAGGGACTAGCGGGGGAGAGCACAGATACGCAGTATTTT. Amino acid sequence: CASSLKGLAGESTDTQYF.

The chain recombines TRBV19 with TRBJ2-7, with D possibly being TRBD1 (7 bases). The CDR3 sequence is 15 residues long. Trimming took off 4 bases at V and 4 bases at J, with 17 bases between the two ends. Germline V gene lookup returns CDR1 LNHDA and CDR2 SQIVND (reference sequence). The CDR3 coding sequence is TGTGCCAGTAGTAACGAGGTACAGGGGACTTACGAGCAGTACTTC. Translated: CASSNEVQGTYEQYF.

CDR3 bases: TGTGCCTGGAGTAGGGTCAGTACAGGGAACGAGCAGTACTTC. Its translation is CAWSRVSTGNEQYF. The rearrangement joins TRBV30 to TRBJ2-7, with D maybe TRBD1 (6 bases). Germline V lookup: CDR1 GTSNPN, CDR2 SVGIG (reference sequence). Trimming stripped 2 bases from V and 5 bases from J, with 16 bases between. CDR3 length: 14 amino acids.

V and J are TRBV27 and TRBJ2-7; D is uncertain. The CDR3 extends over 12 amino acids. The V end was cut by 7 bases, the J end by 6 bases, with 13 bases between. Per the germline V gene, CDR1 is MNHEY and CDR2 is SMNVEV (reference sequence). CDR3 nucleotides: TGTGCCAGCAAAATCGAGGTAGGCGAGCAGTACTTC. Protein product: CASKIEVGEQYF.

The chain joins TRBV7-9 to TRBJ2-4; 7 bases are shared with TRBD2. J lost 8 bases, V lost 5 bases, and 12 bases had no gene match. The germline gives CDR1 SEHNR, CDR2 FQNEAQ (reference sequence). This CDR3 region has 15 residues. The CDR3 nucleotides read TGTGCCAGCAGCCCCACCCCTAGCGGTACTGACATTCAGTACTTC. This gives the protein CASSPTPSGTDIQYF.

The sample holds one count of this clone. This chain links TRBV2 with TRBJ1-3; D uncertain. This CDR3 comprises 13 residues. V gave up 7 bases and J gave up 0 bases, with 7 bases separating them. CDR1 SNHLY and CDR2 FYNNEI come from the germline V gene. DNA for the CDR3: TGTGCCAGCACTGAGAGCTCTGGAAACACCATATATTTT. It is translated as CASTESSGNTIYF.

A single count supports this clone. The rearrangement joins TRBV29-1 to TRBJ1-2; 7 bases are shared with TRBD1. With V trimmed by 0 bases and J by 4 bases, 5 bases remained unmatched. Germline lookup yields CDR1 SQVTM and CDR2 ANQGSEA. The CDR3 runs to 14 residues. CDR3 coding DNA: TGCAGCGTTGAAGATGAGCAGGGGGGCTATGGCTACACCTTC. It codes for CSVEDEQGGYGYTF.

The chain joins TRBV7-9 to TRBJ2-2; D may match TRBD1 or TRBD2 (5 bases each). The germline V gene has CDR1 SEHNR and CDR2 FQNEAQ (reference sequence). Trimming removed 8 bases at V and 1 base at J, with 11 bases between. The CDR3 is made up of 14 amino acids. CDR3 coding DNA: TGTGCCAGCCGGGGACCGGAGAACACCGGGGAGCTGTTTTTT. As protein: CASRGPENTGELFF.

The rearrangement links TRBV29-1 to TRBJ1-1; D unclear. Germline V CDR1 and CDR2: SQVTM, ANQGSEA. The length of the CDR3 is 13 residues. V lost 5 bases and J 1 base, leaving 11 bases between the germline ends. The CDR3: CSVLPTTNTEAFF. DNA for the CDR3: TGCAGCGTTTTACCCACGACGAACACTGAAGCTTTCTTT.

This clone was recorded once. The V call is TRBV9, the J call TRBJ2-3; D is ambiguous. The CDR3 totals 13 residues. Germline loops: CDR1 SGDLS, CDR2 YYNGEE. V lost 3 bases, J lost 4 bases, and 9 bases lay in between. CDR3 bases: TGTGCCAGCAGCGAACTATTCGCAGATACGCAGTATTTT. Protein sequence: CASSELFADTQYF.

This clone was counted a single time. V and J are TRBV18 and TRBJ2-5; D is undetermined. The CDR3 is 12 amino acids. V lost 2 bases, J lost 4 bases, and 5 bases lay in between. Germline assignment: CDR1 KGHSH and CDR2 LQKENI. Here the CDR3 reads CASSPDAETQYF. The CDR3, as DNA: TGTGCCAGCTCACCAGACGCAGAGACCCAGTACTTC.

The rearrangement joins TRBV2 to TRBJ1-1; D is perhaps TRBD1 (5 bases). V was pared by 3 bases and J by 3 bases, with 14 bases between. Germline V CDR1 and CDR2: SNHLY, FYNNEI. CDR3 length equals 15 residues. For the CDR3, the DNA is TGTGCCAGCAGTGACGGGGGGAGGTGGGACACTGAAGCTTTCTTT. This codes for CASSDGGRWDTEAFF. Full variable domain (missing parts from reference TRBV2 and TRBJ1-1): EPEVTQTPSHQVTQMGQEVILRCVPISNHLYFYWYRQILGQKVEFLVSFYNNEISEKSEIFDDQFSVERPDGSNFTLKIRSTKLEDSAMYFCASSDGGRWDTEAFFGQGTRLTVV.

The V call is TRBV19, the J call TRBJ1-2; 9 nucleotides line up with TRBD1. CDR3 size: 14 residues. V dropped 9 bases and J dropped 1; count of bases not matched to a gene: 6. Germline V gives CDR1 LNHDA, CDR2 SQIVND (reference sequence). For the CDR3, the DNA is TGTGCCAGCCGACAGGGGGACCGTAACTATGGCTACACCTTC. It encodes CASRQGDRNYGYTF.

The V gene is TRBV7-8, the J gene TRBJ1-2; no firm D call. Trimming pared 2 bases from V and 4 bases from J, leaving 17 bases between. Per germline, CDR1 SGHVS and CDR2 FQNEAQ. There are 16 residues in the CDR3. The CDR3 DNA reads as TGTGCCAGCAGCTTATCAGGACCGCTCCTATCCTATGGCTACACCTTC. It yields the protein CASSLSGPLLSYGYTF.

The chain recombines TRBV19 with TRBJ1-1; D is uncertain. Trimming left V 1 base short and J 3 bases short, with 12 bases between. The CDR3 has 15 residues. CDR1 is LNHDA and CDR2 is SQIVND in the germline V gene (reference sequence). This chain's CDR3 is CASSIGAGGYTEAFF. In nucleotides, the CDR3 is TGTGCCAGTAGTATAGGGGCCGGAGGCTACACTGAAGCTTTCTTT.

This sequence joins TRBV4-1 and TRBJ2-2, with D uncertain. Trimming took off 1 base at V and 4 bases at J, with 4 bases between the two ends. The CDR3 is 13 residues long. Per germline, CDR1 MGHRA and CDR2 YSYEKL. CDR3 in DNA: TGCGCCAGCAGCCAAGCGGCCACCGGGGAGCTGTTTTTT. As protein: CASSQAATGELFF.

This sequence joins TRBV4-1 and TRBJ2-7, with 8 positions matching TRBD2. The ends lost 0 bases at V and 2 bases at J; junction bases unmatched: 3. The CDR3 covers 15 residues. The V gene's germline CDR1 is MGHRA and CDR2 YSYEKL. CDR3 DNA: TGCGCCAGCAGCCAAGAGCGGGGGGCGGCCTACGAGCAGTACTTC. As protein: CASSQERGAAYEQYF.

This clone was detected only once. CDR3 nucleotide sequence: TGTGCCAGCAGCTTACGGGACAGGGAGGACTATGGCTACACCTTC. It codes for CASSLRDREDYGYTF. This rearrangement joins TRBV7-9 to TRBJ1-2; TRBD1 agrees at 9 bases. The CDR3 is made up of 15 amino acids. With 2 bases clipped from V and 3 bases from J, the junction kept 4 bases outside the gene matches. Germline lookup yields CDR1 SEHNR and CDR2 FQNEAQ (reference sequence). The complete variable domain, with remaining parts taken from reference TRBV7-9 and TRBJ1-2, reads DTGVSQNPRHKITKRGQNVTFRCDPISEHNRLYWYRQTLGQGPEFLTYFQNEAQLEKSRLLSDRFSAERPKGSFSTLEIQRTEQGDSAMYLCASSLRDREDYGYTFGSGTRLTVV.

V usage is TRBV27 and J usage is TRBJ1-1, with unresolved D. The CDR3 has 15 residues. Germline lookup yields CDR1 MNHEY and CDR2 SMNVEV (reference sequence). V was clipped by 3 bases and J by 1 base, with 12 bases between them. The DNA of the CDR3 is TGTGCCAGCAGTTTTTTGGGCAGGAAGAACACTGAAGCTTTCTTT. Amino acid sequence: CASSFLGRKNTEAFF.

This sequence joins TRBV15 and TRBJ2-1, with a weak D call TRBD1 (5 bases). CDR3 size: 11 residues. The V end was cut by 5 bases, the J end by 8 bases, with 7 bases between. The germline CDR1 and CDR2 sequences are LNHNV and YYDKDF (reference sequence). The CDR3 nucleotides read TGTGCCACCAGCCTAGGGGATGAGCAGTTCTTC. Translation: CATSLGDEQFF.

V gene TRBV27 combines with J gene TRBJ2-4, with 7 bases that match TRBD1. The germline V gene encodes CDR1 MNHEY and CDR2 SMNVEV (reference sequence). J was trimmed by 3 bases and V by 5 bases; bases with no gene match: 7. The CDR3 has 15 residues. This CDR3 reads CASSQQGLGKNIQYF. In DNA form, the CDR3 reads TGTGCCAGCAGTCAACAGGGGTTGGGCAAAAACATTCAGTACTTC.

The chain recombines TRBV15 with TRBJ2-1, with D perhaps given as TRBD1 or TRBD2 (6 bases each). With 0 bases removed from V and 8 bases from J, the gap between germline ends came to 20 bases. The CDR3 runs 17 residues. Germline V lookup: CDR1 LNHNV, CDR2 YYDKDF (reference sequence). The CDR3 reads CATSRDRRETGSDEQFF. CDR3 nucleotide sequence: TGTGCCACCAGCAGAGATCGGAGGGAAACAGGGAGTGATGAGCAGTTCTTC.

The gene calls are TRBV5-8 and TRBJ2-5; D remains ambiguous. V lost 6 bases, J lost 5 bases, and 11 bases lay in between. There are 12 residues in the CDR3. From germline, CDR1 is SGHTS and CDR2 YDEGEE. For the CDR3, the DNA is TGTGCCAGCACCATTCTGCGGGAGACCCAGTACTTC. Translation gives CASTILRETQYF.

J is TRBJ1-1 and V is TRBV4-1; D gene unclear. The length of the CDR3 is 14 residues. CDR1 MGHRA and CDR2 YSYEKL come from the germline V gene. Trimming removed 1 base from V and 7 bases from J, with 13 bases in between. This CDR3 is CASSQVSNPSEAFF. The CDR3 region has the DNA TGCGCCAGCAGCCAAGTCTCGAACCCGAGTGAAGCTTTCTTT.

The table lists this clone with a count of one. An end of the junction differs from the germline gene, which may be a read error. The chain recombines TRBV5-4 with TRBJ1-2; no clear D. CDR3 size: 13 residues. Germline V gene lookup returns CDR1 SGHNT and CDR2 YYREEE (reference sequence). CDR3 in amino acids: CASSQDRSSVYTF. CDR3 in DNA: TGCGCCAGCAGCCAAGATCGATCCTCAGTCTACACCTTC.

The chain is built from TRBV7-6 and TRBJ2-3; D is uncertain. The CDR3 length is 15 residues. Germline CDR1 is SGHVS and CDR2 is FNYEAQ. V lost 1 base, J lost 1 base, and 9 bases lay in between. The CDR3 reads CASSLEVARTDTQYF. CDR3 nucleotides: TGTGCCAGCAGCTTAGAGGTGGCCCGCACAGATACGCAGTATTTT.